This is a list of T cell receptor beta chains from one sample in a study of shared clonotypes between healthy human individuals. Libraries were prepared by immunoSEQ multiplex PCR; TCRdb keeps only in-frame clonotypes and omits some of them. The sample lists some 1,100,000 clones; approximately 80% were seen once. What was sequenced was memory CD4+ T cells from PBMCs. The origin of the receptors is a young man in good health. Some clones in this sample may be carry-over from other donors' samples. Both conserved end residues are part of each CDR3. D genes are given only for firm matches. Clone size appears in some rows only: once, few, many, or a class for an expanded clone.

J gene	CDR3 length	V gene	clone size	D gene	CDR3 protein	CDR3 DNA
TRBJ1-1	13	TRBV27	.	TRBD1	CASSPWGQVEAFF	TGTGCCAGCAGTCCGTGGGGACAGGTTGAAGCTTTCTTT
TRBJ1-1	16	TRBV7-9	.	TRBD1	CASSYGQGEARTEAFF	TGTGCCAGCAGCTATGGACAGGGAGAGGCTAGGACTGAAGCTTTCTTT
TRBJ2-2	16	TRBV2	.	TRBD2	CASSVVLAGGRGELFF	TGTGCCAGCAGTGTAGTGCTAGCGGGAGGAAGGGGGGAGCTGTTTTTT
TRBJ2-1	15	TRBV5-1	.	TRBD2	CASSSTSGVYNEQFF	TGCGCCAGCAGCTCTACTAGCGGGGTATACAATGAGCAGTTCTTC
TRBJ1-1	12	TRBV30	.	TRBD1	CAGTGVDTEAFF	TGTGCCGGAACAGGGGTGGACACTGAAGCTTTCTTT
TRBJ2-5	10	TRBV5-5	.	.	CASRGETQYF	TGTGCCAGCCGTGGGGAGACCCAGTACTTC
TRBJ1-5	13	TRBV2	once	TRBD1	CASRTGPNQPQHF	TGTGCCAGCCGGACAGGACCCAATCAGCCCCAGCATTTT
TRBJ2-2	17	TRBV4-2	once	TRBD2	CASSQETFGGTTGELFF	TGTGCCAGCAGCCAAGAAACCTTCGGGGGGACCACCGGGGAGCTGTTTTTT
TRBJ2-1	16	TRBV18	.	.	CASLPDRTRLFSEQFF	TGTGCCAGCCTACCCGACAGGACTCGACTCTTTAGTGAGCAGTTCTTC
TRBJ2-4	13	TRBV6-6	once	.	CASSYSYREAKYF	TGTGCCAGCAGTTACTCGTACAGGGAGGCGAAGTACTTC
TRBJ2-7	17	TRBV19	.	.	CASSGQGSRRGSYEQYF	TGTGCCAGTAGCGGGCAGGGGAGTCGGAGGGGTTCCTACGAGCAGTACTTC
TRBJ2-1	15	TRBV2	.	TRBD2	CASSASGSSYNEQFF	TGTGCCAGCAGCGCTAGCGGGAGCTCCTACAATGAGCAGTTCTTC
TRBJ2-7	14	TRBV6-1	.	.	CASRLVDPIYEQYF	TGTGCCAGTAGGCTAGTTGACCCTATCTACGAGCAGTACTTC
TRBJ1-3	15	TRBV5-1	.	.	CASSLGSAAGNTIYF	TGCGCCAGCAGCTTGGGGTCCGCGGCAGGAAACACCATATATTTT
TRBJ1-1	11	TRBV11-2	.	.	CASSAALEAFF	TGTGCCAGCAGCGCGGCGCTCGAAGCTTTCTTT
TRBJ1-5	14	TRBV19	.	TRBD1	CASSIRTGTQPQHF	TGTGCCAGTAGTATACGGACAGGAACTCAGCCCCAGCATTTT
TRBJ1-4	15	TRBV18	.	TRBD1	CASSPPGQGGEKLFF	TGTGCCAGCTCACCCCCGGGACAGGGGGGTGAAAAACTGTTTTTT
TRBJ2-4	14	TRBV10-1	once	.	CASSEAGTKNIQYF	TGCGCCAGCAGTGAGGCAGGGACCAAAAACATTCAGTACTTC
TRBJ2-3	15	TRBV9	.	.	CASSPVRSGADTQYF	TGTGCCAGCAGCCCCGTCCGGTCAGGGGCAGATACGCAGTATTTT
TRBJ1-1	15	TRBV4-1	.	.	CASSQSTGFTTEAFF	TGCGCCAGCAGCCAGTCGACAGGTTTTACTACTGAAGCTTTCTTT
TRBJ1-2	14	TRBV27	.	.	CARIGGDTNYGYTF	TGTGCCAGGATCGGAGGGGACACTAACTATGGCTACACCTTC
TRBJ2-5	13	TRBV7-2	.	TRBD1	CASSLRQGETQYF	TGTGCCAGCAGCTTACGACAGGGAGAGACCCAGTACTTC
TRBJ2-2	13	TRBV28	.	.	CASKSGVTGELFF	TGTGCCAGCAAATCGGGGGTCACCGGGGAGCTGTTTTTT
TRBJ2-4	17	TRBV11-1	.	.	CASSLYPGQLAKNIQYF	TGTGCCAGCAGCTTATATCCGGGACAACTAGCCAAAAACATTCAGTACTTC
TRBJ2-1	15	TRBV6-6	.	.	CASSSRGVRNNEQFF	TGTGCCAGCAGTTCAAGGGGAGTAAGAAACAATGAGCAGTTCTTC
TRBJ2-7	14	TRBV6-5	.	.	CASRPQRGVYEQYF	TGTGCCAGCAGACCCCAGAGGGGGGTCTACGAGCAGTACTTC